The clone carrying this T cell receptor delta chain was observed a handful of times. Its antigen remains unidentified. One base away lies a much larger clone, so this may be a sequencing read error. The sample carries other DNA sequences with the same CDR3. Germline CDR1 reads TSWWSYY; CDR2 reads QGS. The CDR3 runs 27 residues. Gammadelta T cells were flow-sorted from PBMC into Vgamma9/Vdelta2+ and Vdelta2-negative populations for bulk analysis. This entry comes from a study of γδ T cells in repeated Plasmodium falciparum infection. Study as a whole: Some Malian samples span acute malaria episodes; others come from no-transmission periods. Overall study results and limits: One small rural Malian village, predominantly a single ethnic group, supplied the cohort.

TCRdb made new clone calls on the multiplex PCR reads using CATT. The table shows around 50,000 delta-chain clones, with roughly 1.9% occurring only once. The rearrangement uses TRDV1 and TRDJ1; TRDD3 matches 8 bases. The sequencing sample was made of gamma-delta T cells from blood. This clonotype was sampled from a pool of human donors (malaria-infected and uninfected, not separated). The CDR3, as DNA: TGTGCTCTTGGGGAAAAGGACTGGAATCCTCGCCCGGAATTACTGGGGGCTTTAATCTCCCTCACCGATAAACTCATCTTC. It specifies CALGEKDWNPRPELLGALISLTDKLIF.